Listed below are T cell receptor beta chains from one sample, sequenced in a study of human T cells and chemical hapten exposure. From the RACE reads, TCRdb called clonotypes with MiXCR, one entry per CDR3 protein. The sample has 80,000 to 100,000 distinct CDR3 sequences; approximately 11% are singletons. Material: whole blood, obtained in connection with sensitization to the hapten diphenylcyclopropenone (DPC). The receptors come from a woman aged 30 to 39 with alopecia areata. Some clones in this sample may be carry-over from other donors' samples. Both conserved end residues are part of each CDR3. D genes are given only for firm matches. Only some rows state a clone size, as once, few, many or a class for expanded clones.

V	J	size	D	DNA	CDR3
TRBV4-1	TRBJ1-1	.	.	TGCGCCAGCAGGCTGGAAGAACTGAACACTGAAGCTTTCTTT	CASRLEELNTEAFF
TRBV28	TRBJ2-3	.	TRBD2	TGTGCCAGCACTCGTCGAGAGGTAGCGGGTTCAGATACGCAGTATTTT	CASTRREVAGSDTQYF
TRBV10-3	TRBJ1-4	few	.	TGTGCCATCAGTGAGTCTCTAGAGGAAAAACTGTTTTTT	CAISESLEEKLFF
TRBV28	TRBJ2-3	.	.	TGTGCCAGCGCCGGCGGCCGAGGGGCAGATACGCAGTATTTT	CASAGGRGADTQYF
TRBV9	TRBJ1-1	.	.	TGTGCCAGCAGCGTAGATGGGACGCGGGCTTTCTTT	CASSVDGTRAFF
TRBV24-1	TRBJ2-2	few	.	TGTGCCTCGCAGCAGGGAGACACCGGGGAGCTGTTTTTT	CASQQGDTGELFF
TRBV27	TRBJ1-3	many	.	TGTGCCAGCAGTTTATCCGGGCGGTCTTCTGGAAACACCATATATTTT	CASSLSGRSSGNTIYF
TRBV5-7	TRBJ1-2	many	.	TGTGCCAGCAGCTTGTTGGGACTCGATGGCTACACCTTC	CASSLLGLDGYTF
TRBV12-3/TRBV12-4	TRBJ1-6	many	.	TGTGCCAGCAGAGAACAGGGAAACTATAATTCACCCCTCCACTTT	CASREQGNYNSPLHF
TRBV18	TRBJ1-1	many	TRBD1	TGTGCCAGCTCAGCATCCTTGACAGGGATCGAAGCTTTCTTT	CASSASLTGIEAFF
TRBV5-6	TRBJ1-3	.	TRBD1	TGTGCCAGCAGCTGGGGACAGGTTGGAAACACCATATATTTT	CASSWGQVGNTIYF
TRBV6-5	TRBJ1-1	many	.	TGTGCCAGCGGTTCAGGGAACATGAACACTGAAGCTTTCTTT	CASGSGNMNTEAFF
TRBV5-6	TRBJ1-2	.	.	TGTGCCAGCAGCTCCCAAATCTCGGGGCCTTATGGCTACACCTTC	CASSSQISGPYGYTF
TRBV10-3	TRBJ2-1	.	.	TGTGCCATCAGTGGACAGTACAATGAGCAGTTCTTC	CAISGQYNEQFF
TRBV5-4	TRBJ2-7	many	TRBD2	TGTGCCAGCAGCTTCTTAGCGGGGGGTAGCTACGAGCAGTACTTC	CASSFLAGGSYEQYF
TRBV27	TRBJ1-6	few	.	TGTGCCAGTGGGTTTAATTCACCCATCCACTTT	CASGFNSPIHF
TRBV6-1	TRBJ1-1	many	.	TGTGCCAGCAGTGCAGGACAGAACACTGAAGCTTTCTTT	CASSAGQNTEAFF
TRBV7-9	TRBJ2-5	few	.	TGTGCCAGCAGCCGAGGGGACCGAGAGACCCAGTACTTC	CASSRGDRETQYF
TRBV29-1	TRBJ1-2	many	TRBD1	TGCAGCGTTGAATTAGACAGGGAGTATGGCTACACCTTC	CSVELDREYGYTF
TRBV24-1	TRBJ2-7	many	.	TGTGCCACCAGTGCTGCTAGCGAGTCCCACCGGCAGTACTTC	CATSAASESHRQYF
TRBV6-5	TRBJ1-5	few	.	TGTGCCAGCGCTTCGCTTTCGCAGGGTAGCAATCAGCCCCAGCATTTT	CASASLSQGSNQPQHF
TRBV28	TRBJ1-5	medium-sized	.	TGTGCCAGCCGGACGGGTCAGCCCCAGCATTTT	CASRTGQPQHF
TRBV9	TRBJ2-7	.	.	TGTGCCAGCAGCCAGACGCAGGACGTGGGCGAGCAGTACTTC	CASSQTQDVGEQYF
TRBV28	TRBJ1-6	many	.	TGTGCCAGCAGTTTACGGACAAATTCACCCCTCCACTTT	CASSLRTNSPLHF
TRBV20-1	TRBJ2-1	.	.	TGCAGTGCTGGCTATGGCTGGTACAATGAGCAGTTCTTC	CSAGYGWYNEQFF
TRBV27	TRBJ2-5	.	TRBD2	TGTGCCAGCAGTTCCATCGGGGGGAACCCTCTACAAGAGACCCAGTACTTC	CASSSIGGNPLQETQYF
TRBV21-1	TRBJ2-5	.	.	TGTGCCAGCAGCAAAGAGACCCAGTACTTC	CASSKETQYF
TRBV20-1	TRBJ2-7	many	.	TGCAGTGCTATTAGTAGGAGTTGGAGCTCCTACGAGCAGTACTTC	CSAISRSWSSYEQYF
TRBV6-5	TRBJ1-6	.	.	TGTGCCAGCAGTTACTGGAGGGGGATCAATAATTCACCCCTCCACTTT	CASSYWRGINNSPLHF
TRBV6-5	TRBJ1-6	many	.	TGTGCCAGCAGTAACTCCCGGGACACCAGCTCCTATAATTCACCCCTCCACTTT	CASSNSRDTSSYNSPLHF
TRBV28	TRBJ1-5	many	.	TGTGCCAGCACAAAACCAGGGGTTCAGCCCCAGCATTTT	CASTKPGVQPQHF
TRBV27	TRBJ2-1	few	.	TGTGCCAGCAGTCCCGTGGACACAAGCTCCTACAATGAGCAGTTCTTC	CASSPVDTSSYNEQFF
TRBV6-5	TRBJ2-7	few	.	TGTGCCAGCAGTTACGGAGCAAGGAGCTCCTACGAGCAGTACTTC	CASSYGARSSYEQYF
TRBV4-1	TRBJ1-6	.	TRBD1	TGCGCCAGCAGCCAAGCAGCAGGGGGGAGGAGCTCCTATAATTCACCCCTCCACTTT	CASSQAAGGRSSYNSPLHF
TRBV18	TRBJ1-1	.	.	TGTGCCAGCTCACCAACCGATACCGAAGCTTTCTTT	CASSPTDTEAFF
TRBV20-1	TRBJ2-2	.	.	TGCAGTGCCACTCGTCCCGGCGGGACCGGGGAGCTGTTTTTT	CSATRPGGTGELFF
TRBV29-1	TRBJ1-1	.	.	TGCAGCGTCTGCAGGCCCTCGAACACTGAAGCTTTCTTT	CSVCRPSNTEAFF